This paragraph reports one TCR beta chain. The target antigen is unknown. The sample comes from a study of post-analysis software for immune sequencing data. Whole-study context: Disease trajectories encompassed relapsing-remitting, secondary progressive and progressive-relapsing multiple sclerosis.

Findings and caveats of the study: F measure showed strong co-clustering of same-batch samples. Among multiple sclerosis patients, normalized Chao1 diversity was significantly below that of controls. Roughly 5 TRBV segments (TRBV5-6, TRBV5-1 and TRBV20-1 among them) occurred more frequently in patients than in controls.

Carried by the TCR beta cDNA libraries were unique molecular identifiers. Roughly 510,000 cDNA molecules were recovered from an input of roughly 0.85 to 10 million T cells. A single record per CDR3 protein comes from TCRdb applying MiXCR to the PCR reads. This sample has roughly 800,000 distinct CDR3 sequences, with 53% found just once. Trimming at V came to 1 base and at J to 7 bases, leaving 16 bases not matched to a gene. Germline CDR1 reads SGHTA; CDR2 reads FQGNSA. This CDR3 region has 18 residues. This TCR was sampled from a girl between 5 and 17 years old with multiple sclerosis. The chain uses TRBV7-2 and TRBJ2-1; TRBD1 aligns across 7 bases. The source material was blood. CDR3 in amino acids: CASSLEWGTAWAGNEQFF. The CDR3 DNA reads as TGTGCCAGCAGCTTAGAATGGGGGACAGCCTGGGCAGGGAATGAGCAGTTCTTC.